This TCR beta chain derives from a study of beta chain features in type 1 diabetes. The V end lost 0 bases, the J end lost 2 bases, and 9 bases lay between the germline ends. Germline CDR1 and CDR2: SGHRS and YFSETQ. CDR3 length: 14 residues. cDNA synthesis used the whole RNA isolate, giving expressed TCRB sequences. Produced via immunoSEQ multiplex PCR; TCRdb's table is partial and in-frame only. Of 970,000 or so clones listed, about 17% are singletons. The table lists this clone with a few counts. The sample has other DNA sequences that encode this CDR3 too. The chain uses TRBV5-1 and TRBJ2-7; D possibly corresponds to TRBD1 (5 bases). The receptor was derived from a woman younger than 30 in good health. Material for sequencing was naive CD4+ T cells from blood. CDR3 DNA sequence: TGCGCCAGCAGCTTGGCAAAGGGGCCCTACGAGCAGTACTTC. It yields the protein CASSLAKGPYEQYF.